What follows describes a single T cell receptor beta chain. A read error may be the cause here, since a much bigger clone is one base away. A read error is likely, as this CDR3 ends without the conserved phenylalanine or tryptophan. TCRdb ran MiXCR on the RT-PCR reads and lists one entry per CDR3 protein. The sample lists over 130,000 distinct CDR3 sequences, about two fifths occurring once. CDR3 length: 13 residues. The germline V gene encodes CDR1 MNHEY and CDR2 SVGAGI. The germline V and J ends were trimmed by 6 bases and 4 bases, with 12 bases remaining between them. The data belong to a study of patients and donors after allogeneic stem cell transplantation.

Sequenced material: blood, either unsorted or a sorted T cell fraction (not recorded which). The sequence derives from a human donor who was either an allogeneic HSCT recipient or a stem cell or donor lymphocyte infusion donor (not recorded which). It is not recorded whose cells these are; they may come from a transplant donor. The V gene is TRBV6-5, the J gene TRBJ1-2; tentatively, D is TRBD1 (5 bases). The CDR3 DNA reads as TGTGCCAGCAGGTTCGGAGGGGCCTATGGCTACACCTTG. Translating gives CASRFGGAYGYTL.